Following are 26 T cell receptor beta chains from one sample sequenced in a study of T cell responses to AZD1222 COVID-19 vaccine. The repertoire was sequenced with immunoSEQ multiplex PCR; TCRdb's copy has only in-frame clones and lacks some. The table includes approximately 70,000 clones, approximately 90% detected once. The source was peripheral blood, collected 28 days after the second dose of the MenACWY control vaccine. Receptor source: an adult who received the MenACWY meningococcal vaccine as a control.

The chain joins TRBV19 to TRBJ1-6, with 9 bases matching TRBD1. Germline V CDR1 and CDR2: LNHDA, SQIVND (reference sequence). Losses at the gene ends were 5 bases for V and 9 bases for J; bases not matched to a gene: 8. This CDR3 region has 15 residues. The DNA for the CDR3 is TGTGCCAGTAGTTCTCGACAGGGGGAAGGTTCACCCCTCCACTTT. Protein product: CASSSRQGEGSPLHF.

This sequence joins TRBV19 and TRBJ2-7; no reliable D call. The length of the CDR3 is 14 residues. Germline V CDR1 and CDR2: LNHDA, SQIVND (reference sequence). V lost 1 base to trimming and J lost 2 bases, with 9 bases between them. CDR3 DNA: TGTGCCAGTAGTATAGGAGCAGGACCCTACGAGCAGTACTTC. Translating gives CASSIGAGPYEQYF.

The table lists this clone with a count of one. The chain uses TRBV6-5 and TRBJ2-1; D is undetermined. Germline CDR1 reads MNHEY; CDR2 reads SVGAGI. The V end lost 6 bases, the J end lost 2 bases, and 11 bases lay between the germline ends. The CDR3 runs to 14 residues. The CDR3 spells CASRSNGPYNEQFF. DNA for the CDR3: TGTGCCAGCAGGAGTAATGGGCCCTACAATGAGCAGTTCTTC.

This clone was recorded only once. The rearrangement uses TRBV6-1 and TRBJ2-7; D possibly corresponds to TRBD1 (5 bases). The germline CDR1 and CDR2 sequences are MNHNS and SASEGT. This CDR3 region has 14 residues. Trimming cost V 1 base and J 2 bases, with 9 bases left between them. Here the CDR3 reads CASSEGLRAYEQYF. CDR3 DNA: TGTGCCAGCAGTGAAGGTCTCAGGGCCTACGAGCAGTACTTC.

The rearrangement joins TRBV5-1 to TRBJ1-4; D is perhaps TRBD1 (5 bases). The CDR3 spans 15 residues. V lost 0 bases, J lost 4 bases, and 10 bases lay in between. Germline CDR1 reads SGHRS; CDR2 reads YFSETQ. The CDR3 DNA reads TGCGCCAGCAGCTTGGCCCCAGGGCGTAATGAAAAACTGTTTTTT. Translating gives CASSLAPGRNEKLFF. The variable domain in full, with the rest retrieved from reference TRBV5-1 and TRBJ1-4, is KAGVTQTPRYLIKTRGQQVTLSCSPISGHRSVSWYQQTPGQGLQFLFEYFSETQRNKGNFPGRFSGRQFSNSRSEMNVSTLELGDSALYLCASSLAPGRNEKLFFGSGTQLSVL.

The chain joins TRBV7-8 to TRBJ2-2, with no clear D. Trimming removed 5 bases from V and 7 bases from J, with 11 bases in between. The CDR3 is made up of 13 amino acids. CDR1 is SGHVS, CDR2 FQNEAQ, per germline. The CDR3 region has the DNA TGTGCCAGCAGCCCCGTCGCCAACGGGGAGCTGTTTTTT. Translating it yields CASSPVANGELFF.

The chain joins TRBV24-1 to TRBJ2-3; 9 bases match TRBD1. CDR1 KGHDR and CDR2 SFDVKD come from the germline V gene. With V trimmed by 5 bases and J by 4 bases, 6 bases remained unmatched. The CDR3 is made up of 15 amino acids. The CDR3 loop reads CATSGGTGWSDTQYF. As DNA, the CDR3 is TGTGCCACCAGTGGAGGGACAGGGTGGTCAGATACGCAGTATTTT.

The chain combines TRBV28 with TRBJ2-1; 10 bases match TRBD1. Per germline, CDR1 MDHEN and CDR2 SYDVKM. V lost 6 bases to trimming and J lost 5 bases; unmatched junction nucleotides: 7. This CDR3 is built from 15 residues. The chain's CDR3 is CASSRQGAVNNEQFF. As DNA, the CDR3 is TGTGCCAGCAGCCGACAGGGGGCAGTGAACAATGAGCAGTTCTTC. The full variable domain, in which reference TRBV28 and TRBJ2-1 provide the parts outside the CDR3, is DVKVTQSSRYLVKRTGEKVFLECVQDMDHENMFWYRQDPGLGLRLIYFSYDVKMKEKGDIPEGYSVSREKKERFSLILESASTNQTSMYLCASSRQGAVNNEQFFGPGTRLTVL.

The chain uses TRBV4-1 and TRBJ2-7; the match to TRBD1 covers 7 bases. Germline V gives CDR1 MGHRA, CDR2 YSYEKL. J gave up 0 bases and V 5 bases, and 4 bases lay outside the gene matches. CDR3 size: 14 residues. CDR3 sequence reads: CASSGQGVSYEQYF. CDR3 DNA sequence: TGCGCCAGCAGCGGTCAGGGGGTCTCCTACGAGCAGTACTTC.

V and J are TRBV5-1 and TRBJ2-7; TRBD2 aligns across 10 bases. CDR1 SGHRS and CDR2 YFSETQ come from the germline V gene. The V gene end was trimmed by 0 bases and the J gene end by 6 bases; junction bases not matched to a gene: 3. The CDR3 has 14 amino acids. CDR3: CASSLAASGSEQYF. CDR3 DNA sequence: TGCGCCAGCAGCTTGGCCGCTAGCGGGAGCGAGCAGTACTTC.

The genes are TRBV27 and TRBJ2-6; TRBD2 matches at 9 bases. Germline lookup yields CDR1 MNHEY and CDR2 SMNVEV (reference sequence). V gave up 8 bases and J gave up 4 bases; unmatched junction bases: 15. CDR3 length: 18 amino acids. The CDR3 region has the DNA TGTGCCAGCTCCAGAATGGGACTAGCCGTACGAGGGGCCAACGTCCTGACTTTC. Its translation: CASSRMGLAVRGANVLTF.

The chain joins TRBV19 to TRBJ1-2; D gene ambiguous. This CDR3 is 15 amino acids long. The germline V gene encodes CDR1 LNHDA and CDR2 SQIVND (reference sequence). The germline V and J ends were trimmed by 5 bases and 2 bases, with 15 bases remaining between them. CDR3 coding DNA: TGTGCCAGTAGTTCCCCCGGACGGATAAACTATGGCTACACCTTC. It yields the protein CASSSPGRINYGYTF. The full variable domain, its missing parts supplied by reference TRBV19 and TRBJ1-2, is DGGITQSPKYLFRKEGQNVTLSCEQNLNHDAMYWYRQDPGQGLRLIYYSQIVNDFQKGDIAEGYSVSREKKESFPLTVTSAQKNPTAFYLCASSSPGRINYGYTFGSGTRLTVV.

This clone has just one count. The chain uses TRBV19 and TRBJ2-7, with D possibly being TRBD1 (6 bases). The CDR3 loop spans 13 amino acids. In germline, CDR1 is LNHDA, CDR2 SQIVND (reference sequence). The germline V and J ends were trimmed by 4 bases and 3 bases, with 10 bases remaining between them. The CDR3 loop is CASSNGQLYEQYF. The CDR3 DNA follows: TGTGCCAGTAGTAATGGACAGCTCTACGAGCAGTACTTC.

The gene calls are TRBV5-4 and TRBJ1-2; 8 bases are shared with TRBD1. In germline, CDR1 is SGHNT, CDR2 YYREEE (reference sequence). The CDR3 consists of 14 residues. Trimming removed 0 bases from V and 8 bases from J; junction bases left unmatched: 6. This CDR3 is CASSLAGGAGGYTF. CDR3 bases: TGTGCCAGCAGCTTGGCAGGGGGCGCTGGGGGCTACACCTTC.

V usage is TRBV21-1 and J usage is TRBJ1-1. TRBV21-1 is a pseudogene locus. CDR3 size: 15 residues. The DNA of the CDR3 is TGTGCCAGCAGCAAAGAAAGTAACTTGAACACTGAAGCTTTCTTT. It is translated as CASSKESNLNTEAFF.

The chain combines TRBV4-2 with TRBJ2-2; 9 bases fit TRBD2. The CDR3 consists of 19 residues. The germline V gene encodes CDR1 LGHNA and CDR2 YNFKEQ. With V trimmed by 4 bases and J by 5 bases, 17 bases remained unmatched. CDR3 coding DNA: TGTGCCAGCAGCCCCCTAGTTCGGGTTGGACTAGCGTTGACCGGGGAGCTGTTTTTT. Translation gives CASSPLVRVGLALTGELFF.

This clone was recorded once. The chain joins TRBV3-1 (or the pseudogene TRBV3-2) to TRBJ1-2, with D possibly TRBD1 on 5 matching bases. The CDR3 has 16 residues. Germline V gene data show CDR1 as LGHDT and CDR2 as YNNKEL (reference sequence). V gave up 0 bases and J gave up 8 bases, with 19 bases separating them. CDR3 sequence reads: CASSQDWSAGLSGYTF. In DNA form, the CDR3 reads TGTGCCAGCAGCCAAGATTGGTCGGCAGGGCTTTCGGGCTACACCTTC.

This chain uses TRBV30 with TRBJ1-2, with D unresolved. This CDR3 contains 15 residues. Trimming removed 0 bases from V and 4 bases from J, with 15 bases in between. From germline, CDR1 is GTSNPN and CDR2 SVGIG (reference sequence). The CDR3 region is CAWSVVHGQPYGYTF. The CDR3 DNA reads as TGTGCCTGGAGTGTAGTCCACGGCCAACCCTATGGCTACACCTTC.

This chain links TRBV3-1 (or the pseudogene TRBV3-2) with TRBJ2-1; D possibly uses TRBD1 or TRBD2 (6 bases each). V lost 2 bases and J 7 bases, leaving 24 bases between the germline ends. Germline V gives CDR1 LGHDT, CDR2 YNNKEL (reference sequence). CDR3 length equals 18 residues. The DNA of the CDR3 is TGTGCCAGCAGCCAAAGTGCCTTAGGGGGGAGTAGGGGGAATGAGCAGTTCTTC. It is translated as CASSQSALGGSRGNEQFF.

The rearrangement links TRBV3-1 (or the pseudogene TRBV3-2) to TRBJ2-7, with D possibly TRBD2 on 5 matching bases. Per germline, CDR1 LGHDT and CDR2 YNNKEL (reference sequence). Trimming removed 2 bases at V and 4 bases at J, with 9 bases between. The CDR3 consists of 13 residues. CDR3 region: CASSQKSGYEQYF. In nucleotides, the CDR3 is TGTGCCAGCAGCCAAAAGTCGGGGTACGAGCAGTACTTC.

This clone was recorded only once. V is TRBV7-2 and J is TRBJ2-3, with 9 bases matching TRBD2. The V segment lost 6 bases and the J segment 4 bases; nucleotides outside the gene matches: 5. The CDR3 is 14 amino acids. Germline assignment: CDR1 SGHTA and CDR2 FQGNSA. The chain's CDR3 is CASRGGLAADTQYF. The DNA for the CDR3 is TGTGCCAGCAGGGGGGGACTAGCAGCAGATACGCAGTATTTT. Full variable domain (missing parts from reference TRBV7-2 and TRBJ2-3): GAGVSQSPSNKVTEKGKDVELRCDPISGHTALYWYRQSLGQGLEFLIYFQGNSAPDKSGLPSDRFSAERTGGSVSTLTIQRTQQEDSAVYLCASRGGLAADTQYFGPGTRLTVL.

V and J are TRBV6-5 and TRBJ2-2, with 7 positions matching TRBD1. Germline CDR1 reads MNHEY; CDR2 reads SVGAGI. V trimming: 7 bases; J trimming: 4 bases; junction bases outside the gene matches: 6. The CDR3 extends over 14 amino acids. The CDR3 loop is CASIHRGGTGELFF. CDR3 nucleotide sequence: TGTGCCAGCATTCACAGGGGCGGCACCGGGGAGCTGTTTTTT.

The rearrangement links TRBV28 to TRBJ2-7; D might be TRBD1 (5 bases). This CDR3 comprises 11 residues. Germline CDR1 is MDHEN and CDR2 is SYDVKM. Deletions cut 7 bases from V and 12 bases from J, with 16 bases between. The CDR3 DNA follows: TGTGCCAGCACCCGGCAGGGTTATCTGTACTTC. Translating gives CASTRQGYLYF. Together with reference TRBV28 and TRBJ2-7, the CDR3 gives the full variable domain: DVKVTQSSRYLVKRTGEKVFLECVQDMDHENMFWYRQDPGLGLRLIYFSYDVKMKEKGDIPEGYSVSREKKERFSLILESASTNQTSMYLCASTRQGYLYFGPGTRLTVT.

This chain uses TRBV4-1 with TRBJ2-7, with D possibly TRBD2 on 6 matching bases. V lost 0 bases and J 1 base, leaving 13 bases between the germline ends. Germline CDR1 and CDR2: MGHRA and YSYEKL. The CDR3 consists of 16 residues. The CDR3 loop is CASSQDTGVGSYEQYF. In nucleotides, the CDR3 is TGCGCCAGCAGCCAAGATACGGGGGTTGGGTCCTACGAGCAGTACTTC.

V gene TRBV2 combines with J gene TRBJ1-2, with TRBD1 as a possible D gene (6 bases). With 0 bases removed from V and 4 bases from J, the gap between germline ends came to 18 bases. The CDR3 is made up of 17 amino acids. Germline CDR1 is SNHLY and CDR2 is FYNNEI. CDR3 protein: CASSEALGGQGIYGYTF. As DNA, the CDR3 is TGTGCCAGCAGTGAAGCTTTGGGGGGGCAGGGGATCTATGGCTACACCTTC.

The chain has TRBV3-1 (or the pseudogene TRBV3-2) and TRBJ1-3, with D uncertain. This CDR3 region has 12 residues. V was pared by 0 bases and J by 8 bases, with 5 bases between. Per germline, CDR1 LGHDT and CDR2 YNNKEL (reference sequence). For the CDR3, the DNA is TGTGCCAGCAGCCAAGATCTTGACACCATATATTTT. Protein sequence: CASSQDLDTIYF.